This TCR beta chain was documented in a study of Graves' ophthalmopathy and Graves' hyperthyroidism. Overall study findings and caveats: Ophthalmopathy versus stable hyperthyroidism: 13-signature model gave less than 90% sensitivity, roughly 81% specificity.

This clonotype was detected many times. Its target is unknown. The germline CDR1 and CDR2 sequences are LNHNV and YYDKDF (reference sequence). The CDR3 extends over 14 amino acids. Deletions cut 5 bases from V and 3 bases from J, with 8 bases between. Using RNA transcripts, the TCR beta CDR3 regions were amplified. Second-round multiplex PCR followed a first-round RT-PCR using HTBI primers. TCRdb re-analysed the multiplex PCR reads in MiXCR, keeping a single row per CDR3 protein. The sample holds roughly 410,000 distinct CDR3 sequences, roughly 15% seen once. The sequence was obtained from a woman between 18 and 29 years old with stable Graves' hyperthyroidism. Source material: peripheral blood. This rearrangement joins TRBV15 to TRBJ1-6; the D gene is possibly TRBD1 (5 bases). The chain's CDR3 is CATSGGSYNSPLHF. The DNA for the CDR3 is TGTGCCACCAGCGGGGGAAGCTATAATTCACCCCTCCACTTT.